A selection of T cell receptor beta chains follows, all from one sample in a study of blood T cell repertoires in COVID-19. Clones were read by immunoSEQ multiplex PCR, and TCRdb kept only the in-frame ones, dropping some. Among 310,000 or so clones listed, 80% to 95% were seen once. The specimen was PBMCs or T cells enriched from blood (not recorded which). These receptors came from a woman in her 30s who had recovered from COVID-19. Both conserved end residues are part of each CDR3. The order of the fields is V gene, D gene, J gene, clone size, CDR3 DNA, CDR3 protein. The D gene is left open where the match is weak. Clone size is given for some rows only: seen once, a few or many times, or a class if the clone is expanded.

TRBV7-2	-	TRBJ2-4	-	TGTGCCAGCAGCTTTGACCTGGGGGCGGCCATTCAGTACTTC	CASSFDLGAAIQYF
TRBV23-1	-	TRBJ2-7	-	TGCGCCAGCCCCCGGGATCTAACGGGAGCTCGGGTGCAGTACTTC	CASPRDLTGARVQYF
TRBV15	TRBD2	TRBJ2-3	-	TGTGCCACCAGCCGCTCGAGGGGGGCTAGCGGGAGTATGGAGTACACGGCAGATACGCAGTATTTT	CATSRSRGASGSMEYTADTQYF
TRBV7-2	-	TRBJ2-2	-	TGTGCCAGCAGCTTAATGCAGGGTCGTACCGGGGAGCTGTTTTTT	CASSLMQGRTGELFF
TRBV15	TRBD1	TRBJ2-7	-	TGTGCCGTCAAACAGGGACAGGGCTCCTACGAGCAGTACTTC	CAVKQGQGSYEQYF
TRBV6-1	TRBD1	TRBJ2-4	-	TGTGCCAGCAGTGAGACAGGGTTAAACATTCAGTACTTC	CASSETGLNIQYF
TRBV11-2	TRBD2	TRBJ2-1	-	TGTGCCAGCAGCTTAGATAGCGGGATCCGGGATGAGCAGTTCTTC	CASSLDSGIRDEQFF
TRBV7-2	-	TRBJ2-1	-	TGTGCCAGCAGCTCCAGCGGCAATGAGCAGTTCTTC	CASSSSGNEQFF
TRBV2	-	TRBJ1-5	once	TGTGCCAGCGGCGCCACGGGAGATCGCAATCAGCCCCAGCATTTT	CASGATGDRNQPQHF
TRBV25-1	-	TRBJ2-3	-	TGTGCCAGCGGGTTCGCGGGCACAGATACGCAGTATTTT	CASGFAGTDTQYF
TRBV6-1	-	TRBJ1-1	-	TGTGCCAGCAGTGAAAGGGGGAGAGGGTCTGAAGCTTTCTTT	CASSERGRGSEAFF
TRBV28	-	TRBJ1-1	-	TGTGCCAGCAGCTCCGGACAGCACACTGAAGCTTTCTTT	CASSSGQHTEAFF
TRBV28	-	TRBJ2-3	-	TGTGCCAGCAGCTCAAGCAATCTTAACACAGATACGCAGTATTTT	CASSSSNLNTDTQYF
TRBV7-9	TRBD1	TRBJ1-4	-	TGTGCCAGCAGCTTTACCGGGACAGGGGGACCGGGAGAAAAACTGTTTTTT	CASSFTGTGGPGEKLFF
TRBV6-5	TRBD1	TRBJ1-4	-	TGTGCCAGCAGTAGTAAGGGACAGGGAAATGAAAAACTGTTTTTT	CASSSKGQGNEKLFF
TRBV28	-	TRBJ1-2	-	TGTGCCAGCAGCAAGCAGGGGACGCGGGGCTACACCTTC	CASSKQGTRGYTF
TRBV30	-	TRBJ2-5	-	TGTGCCTGGAAGTCCGCCAGGGAGGAAGAGACCCAGTACTTC	CAWKSAREEETQYF
TRBV2	-	TRBJ1-6	few	TGTGCCAGCAGTACCGGGACATCTTCACCCCTCCACTTT	CASSTGTSSPLHF
TRBV2	-	TRBJ2-7	once	TGTGCCAGCAGCGGGGGTTCCTACGAGCAGTACTTC	CASSGGSYEQYF
TRBV4-3	TRBD1	TRBJ1-1	-	TGCGCCAGCAGCCAGATGCCCGGGACAGTCACTGAAGCTTTCTTT	CASSQMPGTVTEAFF
TRBV30	-	TRBJ1-2	-	TGTGCCTGGACAACAGGGGGCTACACCTTC	CAWTTGGYTF
TRBV5-6	-	TRBJ2-7	-	TGTGCCAGCAGCTTGGCCACTCGCGACGAGCAGTACTTC	CASSLATRDEQYF